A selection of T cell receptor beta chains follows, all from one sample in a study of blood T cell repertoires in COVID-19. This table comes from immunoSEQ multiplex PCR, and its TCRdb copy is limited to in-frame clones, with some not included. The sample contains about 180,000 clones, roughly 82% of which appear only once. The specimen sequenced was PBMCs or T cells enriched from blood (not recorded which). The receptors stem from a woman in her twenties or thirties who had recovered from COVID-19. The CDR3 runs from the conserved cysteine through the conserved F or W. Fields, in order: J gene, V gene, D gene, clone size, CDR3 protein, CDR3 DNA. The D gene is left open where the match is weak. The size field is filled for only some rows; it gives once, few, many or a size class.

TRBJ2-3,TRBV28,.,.,CASSSPKLGRDTQYF,TGTGCCAGCAGTTCCCCAAAACTAGGGCGAGATACGCAGTATTTT
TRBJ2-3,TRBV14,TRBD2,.,CASSQELAYTDTQYF,TGTGCCAGCAGCCAAGAACTAGCGTACACAGATACGCAGTATTTT
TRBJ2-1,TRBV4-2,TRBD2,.,CASSQEGGGRGEQFF,TGTGCCAGCAGCCAAGAGGGGGGGGGAAGAGGTGAGCAGTTCTTC
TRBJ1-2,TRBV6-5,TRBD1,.,CASSPWTGGYNGYTF,TGTGCCAGCAGTCCCTGGACAGGGGGCTATAATGGCTACACCTTC
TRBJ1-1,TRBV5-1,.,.,CASSLETPGWTEAFF,TGCGCCAGCAGCTTGGAGACCCCGGGGTGGACTGAAGCTTTCTTT
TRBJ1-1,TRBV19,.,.,CASSRRSNEVEAFF,TGTGCCAGTAGCCGGAGGTCAAATGAGGTTGAAGCTTTCTTT
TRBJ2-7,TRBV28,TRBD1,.,CASRGGQGSYEQYF,TGTGCCAGTAGGGGAGGACAGGGGTCCTACGAGCAGTACTTC
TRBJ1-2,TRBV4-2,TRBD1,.,CASSQDSGRTGGPYGYTF,TGTGCCAGCAGCCAAGATTCTGGACGGACAGGGGGCCCCTATGGCTACACCTTC
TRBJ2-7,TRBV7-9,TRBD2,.,CASSSGLVGAEQYF,TGTGCCAGCAGCTCAGGACTAGTAGGGGCCGAGCAGTACTTC
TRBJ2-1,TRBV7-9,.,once,CASSAPGRGNNEQFF,TGTGCCAGCAGCGCCCCGGGGCGGGGAAACAATGAGCAGTTCTTC
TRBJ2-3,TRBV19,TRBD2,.,CASSIVVGLDYTDTQYF,TGTGCCAGTAGTATTGTGGTTGGACTAGACTACACAGATACGCAGTATTTT
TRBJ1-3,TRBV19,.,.,CASSIGGTSLRYTIYF,TGTGCCAGTAGTATAGGAGGAACTTCTCTGAGGTACACCATATATTTT
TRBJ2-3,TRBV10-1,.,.,CASGQGLLTDTQYF,TGCGCCAGCGGACAGGGACTACTTACAGATACGCAGTATTTT
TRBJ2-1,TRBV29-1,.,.,CSVEDLGSGLYNEQFF,TGCAGCGTTGAAGATCTCGGGAGCGGGTTATACAATGAGCAGTTCTTC
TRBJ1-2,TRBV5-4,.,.,CASSSNPGHPSGYTF,TGTGCCAGCAGCTCGAATCCGGGACATCCAAGTGGCTACACCTTC
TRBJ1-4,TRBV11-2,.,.,CASSRGGPGLFF,TGTGCCAGCAGCCGGGGGGGTCCAGGGCTGTTTTTT
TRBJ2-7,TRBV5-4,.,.,CASSFQAAGEQYF,TGTGCCAGCAGCTTCCAGGCGGCGGGCGAGCAGTACTTC
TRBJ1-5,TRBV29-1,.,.,CSVGTGPNQPQHF,TGCAGCGTTGGTACAGGCCCAAATCAGCCCCAGCATTTT
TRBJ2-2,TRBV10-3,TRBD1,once,CATATGGDTGELFF,TGTGCCACCGCGACAGGGGGTGACACCGGGGAGCTGTTTTTT
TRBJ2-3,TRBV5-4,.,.,CASSLLTSTDTQYF,TGTGCCAGCAGCTTACTAACTAGCACAGATACGCAGTATTTT
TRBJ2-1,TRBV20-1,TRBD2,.,CSASSTSGLSNEQFF,TGCAGTGCTAGTTCGACTAGCGGACTTTCTAATGAGCAGTTCTTC
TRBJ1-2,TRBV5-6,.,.,CASSADRGYTF,TGTGCCAGCAGCGCCGACAGGGGCTACACCTTC
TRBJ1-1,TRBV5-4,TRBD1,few,CASSPGQGLNTEAFF,TGTGCCAGCAGCCCGGGACAGGGCCTGAACACTGAAGCTTTCTTT
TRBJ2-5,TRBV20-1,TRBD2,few,CSASDSLAGMVETQYF,TGCAGTGCTAGTGATTCACTAGCGGGAATGGTAGAGACCCAGTACTTC
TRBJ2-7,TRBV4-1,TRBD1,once,CASSQGGQLSYEQYF,TGCGCCAGCAGCCAAGGGGGACAGCTATCCTACGAGCAGTACTTC
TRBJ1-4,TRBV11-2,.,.,CASSLPATNEKLFF,TGTGCCAGCAGCTTACCTGCAACTAATGAAAAACTGTTTTTT
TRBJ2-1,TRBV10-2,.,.,CASKEEAEQFF,TGCGCCAGTAAAGAGGAGGCTGAGCAGTTCTTC
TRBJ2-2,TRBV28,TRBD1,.,CASSSGTGGILVGELFF,TGTGCCAGCAGTTCGGGGACAGGGGGGATTTTGGTCGGGGAGCTGTTTTTT
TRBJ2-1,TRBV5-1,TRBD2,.,CASSPTLAGGPGSYNEQFF,TGCGCCAGCAGCCCCACGCTAGCGGGAGGGCCGGGGTCCTACAATGAGCAGTTCTTC
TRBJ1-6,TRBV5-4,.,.,CASSLATASGSPLHF,TGTGCCAGCAGCTTGGCTACAGCCTCCGGTTCACCCCTCCACTTT
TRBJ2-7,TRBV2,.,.,CASRSTGISSYEQYF,TGTGCCAGCAGATCTACCGGGATTAGCTCCTACGAGCAGTACTTC
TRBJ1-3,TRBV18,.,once,CASSPPGGSSGNTIYF,TGTGCCAGCTCACCCCCGGGGGGAAGCTCTGGAAACACCATATATTTT
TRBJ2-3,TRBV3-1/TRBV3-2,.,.,CASSQESGDPDTQYF,TGTGCCAGCAGCCAAGAGTCGGGGGACCCAGATACGCAGTATTTT
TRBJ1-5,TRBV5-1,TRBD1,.,CASSDLPTGTGGNQPQHF,TGCGCCAGCAGCGACCTTCCTACCGGGACAGGTGGCAATCAGCCCCAGCATTTT
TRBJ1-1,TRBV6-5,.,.,CASINIQLRDTEAFF,TGTGCCAGCATAAATATTCAGCTCAGGGACACTGAAGCTTTCTTT
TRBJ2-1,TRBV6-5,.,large,CASSLTSLEQFF,TGTGCCAGCAGCCTTACTAGCCTTGAGCAGTTCTTC
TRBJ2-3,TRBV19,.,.,CASRLEGTDTQYF,TGTGCCAGTAGGCTTGAGGGCACAGATACGCAGTATTTT
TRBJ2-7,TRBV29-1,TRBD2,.,CSVALAGPWEQYF,TGCAGCGTTGCGCTAGCGGGACCGTGGGAGCAGTACTTC
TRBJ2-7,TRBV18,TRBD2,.,CASSPTSGEAYEQYF,TGTGCCAGCTCACCAACTAGCGGGGAGGCCTACGAGCAGTACTTC
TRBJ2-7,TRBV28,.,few,CASSLLGGVRVGDIYEQYF,TGTGCCAGCAGTTTATTAGGAGGGGTCCGAGTTGGGGATATTTACGAGCAGTACTTC
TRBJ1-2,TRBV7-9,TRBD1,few,CASSPEVGTGGYGYTF,TGTGCCAGCAGCCCCGAAGTTGGGACAGGGGGCTATGGCTACACCTTC
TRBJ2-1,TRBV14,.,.,CASSRSRSSYNEQFF,TGTGCCAGCAGCCGCTCGAGGAGCTCCTACAATGAGCAGTTCTTC
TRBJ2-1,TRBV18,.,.,CASSPSGSPSYNEQFF,TGTGCCAGCTCACCATCCGGGAGCCCCTCCTACAATGAGCAGTTCTTC
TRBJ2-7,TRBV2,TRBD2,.,CASLSGIKGNGQYF,TGTGCCAGCCTTAGCGGGATCAAGGGGAACGGGCAGTACTTC
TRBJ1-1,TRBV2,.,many,CASSPEGILNTEAFF,TGTGCCAGCAGCCCTGAGGGCATATTGAACACTGAAGCTTTCTTT